These 20 T cell receptor beta chains came from one sample sequenced in a study of T cells of healthy individuals. TCRdb redid the calling of the 5' RACE reads with MiXCR, one entry per CDR3 protein. The data contain about 82,000 distinct CDR3 sequences, roughly 5.1% of them singletons. The receptors shown here come from a female donor in good health.

This clonotype was detected many times. The rearrangement uses TRBV28 and TRBJ2-5; 13 nucleotides agree with TRBD2. CDR1 is MDHEN, CDR2 SYDVKM, per germline. Trimming took 5 bases from V and 0 from J; bases not matched to a gene: 9. The CDR3 is made up of 18 amino acids. Here the CDR3 reads CASSKGGLAGSYQETQYF. DNA for the CDR3: TGTGCCAGCAGTAAGGGGGGACTAGCGGGATCGTACCAAGAGACCCAGTACTTC.

This clonotype was recorded at least ten times. This sequence joins TRBV5-1 and TRBJ2-2, with D perhaps being TRBD1 or TRBD2 (5 bases each). Trimming took 0 bases from V and 11 from J, leaving 17 bases between them. The CDR3 spans 15 residues. The germline CDR1 and CDR2 sequences are SGHRS and YFSETQ. The CDR3 DNA sequence: TGCGCCAGCAGCTTGGGGGCAGGGACCTCCAAAGAGCTGTTTTTT. It translates to CASSLGAGTSKELFF. Variable domain in full (rest from reference TRBV5-1 and TRBJ2-2): KAGVTQTPRYLIKTRGQQVTLSCSPISGHRSVSWYQQTPGQGLQFLFEYFSETQRNKGNFPGRFSGRQFSNSRSEMNVSTLELGDSALYLCASSLGAGTSKELFFGEGSRLTVL.

The sample holds a few counts of this clonotype. The CDR3 is CASSSTTSGTYYEQYF. The DNA of the CDR3 is TGTGCCAGCAGTTCGACCACTAGCGGGACCTACTACGAGCAGTACTTC. This chain uses TRBV28 with TRBJ2-7, with 10 bases identical to TRBD2. Germline V gene lookup returns CDR1 MDHEN and CDR2 SYDVKM. This CDR3 has 16 amino acids. V lost 4 bases, J lost 3 bases, and 9 bases stayed unmatched.

This clonotype was picked up many times. This chain joins TRBV30 and TRBJ2-7; D not certain. Trimming stripped 2 bases from V and 7 bases from J, with 9 bases between. CDR1 is GTSNPN, CDR2 SVGIG, per germline (reference sequence). The CDR3 is 11 residues long. The CDR3 is CAWSYNGEQYF. CDR3 sequence (DNA): TGTGCCTGGAGTTATAACGGGGAGCAGTACTTC.

This clonotype was detected only a few times. V is TRBV11-2 and J is TRBJ1-4; D unclear. CDR3 length: 14 amino acids. The V end was cut by 2 bases, the J end by 13 bases, with 17 bases between. The germline V gene has CDR1 SGHAT and CDR2 FQNNGV. CDR3 nucleotides: TGTGCCAGCAGCTTATTCACGGCCAGCGTAGGACTGTTTTTT. This translates into CASSLFTASVGLFF.

For the CDR3, the DNA is TGTGCCAGCAGTTACGGCAGGAGCACAGATACGCAGTATTTT. The encoded protein is CASSYGRSTDTQYF. The V call is TRBV6-6, the J call TRBJ2-3; D ambiguous. Between the trimmed V and J ends, which lost 2 bases and 0 bases, there was a span of 6 bases. CDR1 MNHNY and CDR2 SVGAGI come from the germline V gene (reference sequence). This CDR3 spans 14 amino acids.

This clonotype showed up many times. This chain links TRBV6-6 with TRBJ2-5; possible D gene TRBD1, 5 bases. Germline assignment: CDR1 MNHNY and CDR2 SVGAGI (reference sequence). This CDR3 comprises 14 residues. Trimming took 5 bases from V and 0 from J, leaving 10 bases between them. The CDR3 bases are TGTGCCAGCAGTGACAAGGGGTACCAAGAGACCCAGTACTTC. Encoded protein: CASSDKGYQETQYF.

The table lists this clonotype with many counts. This chain joins TRBV6-2 or TRBV6-3 and TRBJ2-7; 11 nucleotides align to TRBD2. The CDR3 consists of 15 residues. J lost 3 bases, V lost 5 bases, and 6 bases had no gene match. The germline V gene encodes CDR1 MNHEY and CDR2 SVGEGT. The CDR3 region has the DNA TGTGCCAGCAGTCCTGGGACTAGCGGACTCTACGAGCAGTACTTC. This encodes CASSPGTSGLYEQYF.

This clonotype appeared many times. The chain uses TRBV6-6 and TRBJ2-1; 11 nucleotides match TRBD2. The germline V gene has CDR1 MNHNY and CDR2 SVGAGI (reference sequence). V shed 6 bases, J shed 6 bases, and the junction held 7 bases outside the gene matches. The CDR3 has 15 amino acids. The CDR3 region has the DNA TGTGCCAGCAGACCCGGGACTAGCGGAGTCAATGAGCAGTTCTTC. This translates into CASRPGTSGVNEQFF.

This clonotype came up a few times. The rearrangement uses TRBV12-3 or TRBV12-4 and TRBJ1-1; TRBD1 might be the D (5 bases). The length of the CDR3 is 15 residues. V lost 3 bases to trimming and J lost 3 bases, with 14 bases between them. This CDR3 reads CASSFRGARDTEAFF. The CDR3 DNA reads TGTGCCAGCAGTTTTAGGGGCGCCAGGGACACTGAAGCTTTCTTT.

This clonotype was seen at least ten times. The gene calls are TRBV9 and TRBJ2-5; the match to TRBD2 covers 10 bases. The J segment lost 5 bases and the V segment lost 3 bases, leaving 10 bases of the junction unmatched. CDR1 and CDR2 from the germline V gene are SGDLS and YYNGEE. This CDR3 has 16 amino acids. The CDR3, as DNA: TGTGCCAGCAGCGCCGGACTAGCGGAAATCCTGGAGACCCAGTACTTC. Protein: CASSAGLAEILETQYF.

This clonotype came up a few times. The V and J genes are TRBV12-3 or TRBV12-4 and TRBJ1-2; 11 bases agree with TRBD1. The CDR3 is made up of 13 amino acids. V shed 6 bases, J shed 8 bases, and the junction held 5 bases outside the gene matches. For the CDR3, the DNA is TGTGCCAGCAGCCAAGGACAGGGGGCCGGCTACACCTTC. Residues: CASSQGQGAGYTF.

This clonotype was seen ten or more times. This chain connects TRBV7-2 to TRBJ1-6; unclear D gene. CDR1 and CDR2 from the germline V gene are SGHTA and FQGNSA. The CDR3 is made up of 14 amino acids. The V and J ends lost 1 base and 5 bases respectively, with 6 bases between them. The CDR3 DNA is TGTGCCAGCAGCTTAGGAGGGCATAATTCACCCCTCCACTTT. It encodes CASSLGGHNSPLHF.

The CDR3 is CASSLTGTGGNQPQHF. The CDR3, as DNA: TGTGCCAGCAGTTTGACAGGGACGGGAGGCAATCAGCCCCAGCATTTT. The rearrangement joins TRBV6-5 to TRBJ1-5, with 7 nucleotides matching TRBD1. In germline, CDR1 is MNHEY, CDR2 SVGAGI. The CDR3 is 16 residues long. The V and J ends lost 4 bases and 2 bases, in that order; junction bases with no gene match: 8.

This clonotype was counted many times. This chain joins TRBV29-1 and TRBJ1-1; unclear D gene. This CDR3 comprises 12 residues. Germline assignment: CDR1 SQVTM and CDR2 ANQGSEA. V dropped 4 bases and J dropped 2 bases, with 8 bases sitting between them. CDR3 sequence (DNA): TGCAGCGTTGGCCGGGGAAACACTGAAGCTTTCTTT. Protein: CSVGRGNTEAFF.

At least ten counts were recorded for this clonotype. The J gene is TRBJ1-6, the V gene TRBV30, with D tentatively TRBD1 (6 bases). The germline gives CDR1 GTSNPN, CDR2 SVGIG (reference sequence). The CDR3 loop spans 14 amino acids. V dropped 3 bases and J dropped 2 bases, with 8 bases sitting between them. The CDR3 here is CAWRGGPYNSPLHF. CDR3 sequence (DNA): TGTGCCTGGAGAGGGGGGCCCTATAATTCACCCCTCCACTTT.

V usage is TRBV20-1 and J usage is TRBJ2-7; D call uncertain. CDR3 length: 13 residues. Trimming took off 2 bases at V and 2 bases at J, with 10 bases between the two ends. Germline values: CDR1 DFQATT, CDR2 SNEGSKA (reference sequence). The CDR3 here is CSARIKRTYEQYF. The CDR3 nucleotides are TGCAGTGCTAGAATAAAGAGAACCTACGAGCAGTACTTC.

The rearrangement joins TRBV14 to TRBJ2-1, with TRBD2 identical over 12 bases. CDR1 and CDR2 from the germline V gene are SGHDN and FVKESK. With 6 bases clipped from V and 6 bases from J, the junction kept 6 bases outside the gene matches. There are 15 residues in the CDR3. The CDR3 spells CASSSTSGRSNEQFF. The CDR3 DNA reads TGTGCCAGCAGTTCTACTAGCGGGAGGTCCAATGAGCAGTTCTTC.

V gene TRBV4-1 combines with J gene TRBJ1-6; a weak D match, TRBD1 (5 bases). Germline V CDR1 and CDR2: MGHRA, YSYEKL. The CDR3 loop spans 14 amino acids. V was clipped by 4 bases and J by 9 bases, with 13 bases between them. CDR3: CASSPRQSGSPLHF. CDR3 nucleotide sequence: TGCGCCAGCAGCCCGCGACAGAGTGGTTCACCCCTCCACTTT.

There are many counts of this clonotype. V and J are TRBV29-1 and TRBJ2-1; 8 positions agree with TRBD1. Losses at the gene ends were 7 bases for V and 2 bases for J; bases not matched to a gene: 4. CDR1 is SQVTM and CDR2 is ANQGSEA in the germline V gene. CDR3 length equals 13 residues. As DNA, the CDR3 is TGCAGCGCCGACAGGGGTCCCTACAATGAGCAGTTCTTC. It codes for CSADRGPYNEQFF.